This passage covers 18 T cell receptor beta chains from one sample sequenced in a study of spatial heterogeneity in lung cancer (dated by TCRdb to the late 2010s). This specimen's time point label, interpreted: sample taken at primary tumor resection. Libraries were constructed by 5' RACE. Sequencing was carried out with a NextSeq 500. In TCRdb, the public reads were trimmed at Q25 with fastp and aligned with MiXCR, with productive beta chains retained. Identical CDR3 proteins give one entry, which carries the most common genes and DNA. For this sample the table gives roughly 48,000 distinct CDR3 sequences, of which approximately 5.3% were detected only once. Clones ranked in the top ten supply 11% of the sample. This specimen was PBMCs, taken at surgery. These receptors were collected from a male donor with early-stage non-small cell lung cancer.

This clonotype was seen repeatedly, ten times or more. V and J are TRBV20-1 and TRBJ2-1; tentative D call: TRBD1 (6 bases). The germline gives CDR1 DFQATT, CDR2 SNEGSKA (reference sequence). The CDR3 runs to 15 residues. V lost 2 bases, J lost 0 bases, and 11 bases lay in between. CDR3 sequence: CSARTGPSSYNEQFF. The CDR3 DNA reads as TGCAGTGCTAGAACAGGGCCGAGCTCCTACAATGAGCAGTTCTTC.

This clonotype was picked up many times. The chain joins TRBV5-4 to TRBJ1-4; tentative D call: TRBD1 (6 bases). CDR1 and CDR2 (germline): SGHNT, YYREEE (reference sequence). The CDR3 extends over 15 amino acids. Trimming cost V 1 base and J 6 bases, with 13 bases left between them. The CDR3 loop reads CASSLSGGVDEKLFF. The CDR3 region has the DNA TGTGCCAGCAGCTTGTCGGGGGGCGTGGATGAAAAACTGTTTTTT.

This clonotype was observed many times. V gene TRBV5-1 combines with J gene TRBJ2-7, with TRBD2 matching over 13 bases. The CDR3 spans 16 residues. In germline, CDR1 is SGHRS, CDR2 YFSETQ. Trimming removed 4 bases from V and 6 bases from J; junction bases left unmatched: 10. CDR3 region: CASSPRGLAGEFEQYF. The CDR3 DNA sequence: TGCGCCAGCAGCCCGCGAGGACTAGCGGGAGAATTCGAGCAGTACTTC.

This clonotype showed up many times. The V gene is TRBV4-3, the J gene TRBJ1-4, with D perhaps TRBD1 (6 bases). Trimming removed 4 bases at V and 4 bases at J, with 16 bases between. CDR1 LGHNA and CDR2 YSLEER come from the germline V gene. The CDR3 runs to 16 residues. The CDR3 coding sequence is TGCGCCAGCAGCCCCACCTTCCAGGGGATTAATGAAAAACTGTTTTTT. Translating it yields CASSPTFQGINEKLFF.

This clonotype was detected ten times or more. CDR3 sequence (DNA): TGTGCCAGCAGCTTTTTCGGGGTTCCCGGTGAGCAGTTCTTC. Protein: CASSFFGVPGEQFF. The chain carries TRBV5-4 and TRBJ2-1, with a weak D call TRBD2 (5 bases). V was cut by 2 bases and J by 9 bases, with 15 bases left in between. Germline V gene sequence: CDR1 SGHNT, CDR2 YYREEE (reference sequence). The length of the CDR3 is 14 residues.

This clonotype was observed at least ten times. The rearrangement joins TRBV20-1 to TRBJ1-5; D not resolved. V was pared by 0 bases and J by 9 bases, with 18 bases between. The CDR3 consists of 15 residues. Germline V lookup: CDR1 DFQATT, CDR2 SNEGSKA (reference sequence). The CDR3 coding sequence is TGCAGTGCTAGAGAGAAGATTGGCTCCGGGAGGCCCCAGCATTTT. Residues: CSAREKIGSGRPQHF.

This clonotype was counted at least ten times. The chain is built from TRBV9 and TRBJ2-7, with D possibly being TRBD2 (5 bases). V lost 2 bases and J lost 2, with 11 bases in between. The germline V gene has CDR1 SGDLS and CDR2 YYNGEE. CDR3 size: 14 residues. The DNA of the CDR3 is TGTGCCAGCAGCGTCGCCGGGAACCCCTACGAGCAGTACTTC. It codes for CASSVAGNPYEQYF.

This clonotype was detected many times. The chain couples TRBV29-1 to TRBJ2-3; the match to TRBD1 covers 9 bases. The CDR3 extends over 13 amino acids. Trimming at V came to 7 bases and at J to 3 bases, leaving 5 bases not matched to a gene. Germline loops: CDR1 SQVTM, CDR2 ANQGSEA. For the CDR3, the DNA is TGCAGCGGGGACAGGGAGGGGACAGATACGCAGTATTTT. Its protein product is CSGDREGTDTQYF.

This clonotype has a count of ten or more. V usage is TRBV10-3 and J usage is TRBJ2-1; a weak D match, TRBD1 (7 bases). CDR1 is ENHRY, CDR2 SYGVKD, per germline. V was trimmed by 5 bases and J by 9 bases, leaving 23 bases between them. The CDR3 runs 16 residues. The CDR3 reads CAISNTGVSAGSEQFF. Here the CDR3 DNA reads TGTGCCATCAGTAATACAGGGGTCTCCGCCGGGAGTGAGCAGTTCTTC.

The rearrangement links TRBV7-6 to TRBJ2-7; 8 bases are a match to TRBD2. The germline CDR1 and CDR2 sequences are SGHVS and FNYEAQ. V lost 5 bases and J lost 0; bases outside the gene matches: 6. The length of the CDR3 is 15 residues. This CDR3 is CASSRTGTSSYEQYF. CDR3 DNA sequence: TGTGCCAGCAGCCGGACCGGGACTAGCTCCTACGAGCAGTACTTC.

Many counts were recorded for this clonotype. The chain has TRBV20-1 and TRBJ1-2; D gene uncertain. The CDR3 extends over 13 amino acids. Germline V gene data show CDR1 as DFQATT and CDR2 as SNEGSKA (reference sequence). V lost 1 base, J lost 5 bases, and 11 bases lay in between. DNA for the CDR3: TGCAGTGCTAGAGTCAGACGGTTATATGGCTACACCTTC. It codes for CSARVRRLYGYTF.

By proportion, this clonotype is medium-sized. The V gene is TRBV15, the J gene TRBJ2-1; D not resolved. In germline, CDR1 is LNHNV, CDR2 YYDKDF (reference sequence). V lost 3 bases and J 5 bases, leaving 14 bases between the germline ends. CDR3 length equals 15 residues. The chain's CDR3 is CATSRDPNPHNEQFF. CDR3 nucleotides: TGTGCCACCAGCAGGGACCCTAACCCCCACAATGAGCAGTTCTTC.

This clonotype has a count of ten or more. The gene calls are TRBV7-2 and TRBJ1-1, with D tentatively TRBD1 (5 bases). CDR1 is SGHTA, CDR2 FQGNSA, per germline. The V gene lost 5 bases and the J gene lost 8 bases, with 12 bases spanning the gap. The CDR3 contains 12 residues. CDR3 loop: CASSRDSPEAFF. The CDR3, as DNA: TGTGCCAGCAGCCGCGACAGCCCGGAAGCTTTCTTT.

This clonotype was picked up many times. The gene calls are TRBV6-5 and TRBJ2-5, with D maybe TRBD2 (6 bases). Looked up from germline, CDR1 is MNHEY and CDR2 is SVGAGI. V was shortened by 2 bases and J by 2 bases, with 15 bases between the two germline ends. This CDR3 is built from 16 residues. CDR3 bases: TGTGCCAGCAGTTACCTCGCGAGCGGGTTACAAGAGACCCAGTACTTC. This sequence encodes CASSYLASGLQETQYF.

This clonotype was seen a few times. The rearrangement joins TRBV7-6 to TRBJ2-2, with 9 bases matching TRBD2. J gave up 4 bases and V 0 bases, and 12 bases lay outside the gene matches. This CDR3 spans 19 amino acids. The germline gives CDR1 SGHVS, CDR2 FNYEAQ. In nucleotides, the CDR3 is TGTGCCAGCAGCTTAGCGCCAATCTTGACTAGCGGAGCCACCGGGGAGCTGTTTTTT. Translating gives CASSLAPILTSGATGELFF.

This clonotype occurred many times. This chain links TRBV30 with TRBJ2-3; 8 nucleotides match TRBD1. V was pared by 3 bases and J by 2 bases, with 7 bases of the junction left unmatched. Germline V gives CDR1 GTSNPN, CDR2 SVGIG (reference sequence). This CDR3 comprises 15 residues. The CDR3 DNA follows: TGTGCCTGGAGCGGTGGACAGGGCTTCACAGATACGCAGTATTTT. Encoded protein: CAWSGGQGFTDTQYF.

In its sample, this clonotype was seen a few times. CDR3 coding DNA: TGTGCCAGCAGCCTAGGGACTAGCGGGGCCTACAATGAGCAGTTCTTC. Its translation is CASSLGTSGAYNEQFF. The V call is TRBV5-6, the J call TRBJ2-1; TRBD2 agrees at 13 bases. V shed 4 bases and J 2 bases; nucleotides not matched to a gene: 3. Germline CDR1 and CDR2: SGHDT and YYEEEE. The CDR3 consists of 16 residues. Drawing the rest from reference TRBV5-6 and TRBJ2-1, the complete variable domain is DAGVTQSPTHLIKTRGQQVTLRCSPKSGHDTVSWYQQALGQGPQFIFQYYEEEERQRGNFPDRFSGHQFPNYSSELNVNALLLGDSALYLCASSLGTSGAYNEQFFGPGTRLTVL.

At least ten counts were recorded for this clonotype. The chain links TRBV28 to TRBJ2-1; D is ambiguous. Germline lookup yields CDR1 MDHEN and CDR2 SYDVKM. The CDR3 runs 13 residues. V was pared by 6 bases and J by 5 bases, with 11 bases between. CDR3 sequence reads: CASRSSLDNEQFF. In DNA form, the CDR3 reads TGTGCCAGCAGATCCTCTCTCGACAATGAGCAGTTCTTC.